This is a list of T cell receptor beta chains from one sample in a study of blood T cell repertoires in COVID-19. TCRdb's copy holds only in-frame clones and misses some; the assay was immunoSEQ multiplex PCR. Of about 370,000 clones in the sample, 80% to 90% were seen once. The sample comprised PBMCs or T cells enriched from blood (not recorded which). The receptors originated from a man between 18 and 29 years old who had recovered from COVID-19. Each CDR3 is given with its conserved first and last residue. Fields, in order: clone size, V gene, J gene, D gene, CDR3 length, CDR3 protein. D genes are given only for firm matches. Size is omitted from some rows. Given values are once, few, many or a class for expanded clones.

size: -
V: TRBV14
J: TRBJ2-1
D: -
length: 15
CDR3: CASSQARGSYNEQFF

size: -
V: TRBV7-9
J: TRBJ1-3
D: -
length: 16
CDR3: CASSLGSQGGGNTIYF

size: -
V: TRBV6-4
J: TRBJ1-4
D: -
length: 13
CDR3: CASSDRRGEKLFF

size: once
V: TRBV29-1
J: TRBJ1-2
D: TRBD1
length: 12
CDR3: CSHGQANYGYTF

size: few
V: TRBV19
J: TRBJ2-2
D: -
length: 15
CDR3: CASRGEGVSTGELFF

size: once
V: TRBV11-3
J: TRBJ2-1
D: TRBD2
length: 15
CDR3: CASSLRESPWGEQFF

size: -
V: TRBV6-4
J: TRBJ1-2
D: TRBD1
length: 14
CDR3: CASSDSPETGGYTF

size: -
V: TRBV27
J: TRBJ1-2
D: -
length: 13
CDR3: CASSLGGRYGYTF

size: -
V: TRBV27
J: TRBJ2-2
D: TRBD2
length: 16
CDR3: CASRGLAGTRTGELFF

size: -
V: TRBV10-2
J: TRBJ2-3
D: TRBD2
length: 15
CDR3: CASRGGTLDTDTQYF

size: -
V: TRBV19
J: TRBJ2-4
D: -
length: 17
CDR3: CASSIIQGRGGENIQYF

size: -
V: TRBV5-1
J: TRBJ2-3
D: -
length: 14
CDR3: CASADLTSTDTQYF

size: -
V: TRBV27
J: TRBJ2-7
D: -
length: 15
CDR3: CASSLSHEQQYEQYF

size: -
V: TRBV13
J: TRBJ2-4
D: TRBD1
length: 19
CDR3: CASSLIPRTGPRGENIQYF

size: few
V: TRBV5-6
J: TRBJ2-7
D: -
length: 12
CDR3: CASSLQVYEQYF

size: -
V: TRBV20-1
J: TRBJ2-1
D: -
length: 10
CDR3: CTAGGAEQFF

size: -
V: TRBV6-2/TRBV6-3
J: TRBJ1-5
D: -
length: 17
CDR3: CASSQRTPRWSNQPQHF

size: -
V: TRBV5-1
J: TRBJ2-2
D: TRBD1
length: 15
CDR3: CASRLIQGSTGELFF

size: -
V: TRBV15
J: TRBJ1-1
D: TRBD1
length: 13
CDR3: CATSRDRGTEAFF

size: -
V: TRBV28
J: TRBJ2-7
D: TRBD2
length: 14
CDR3: CASSLRGVMREQYF

size: -
V: TRBV28
J: TRBJ2-7
D: TRBD1
length: 14
CDR3: CASSPGTALYEQYF

size: -
V: TRBV9
J: TRBJ2-6
D: TRBD1
length: 16
CDR3: CASTTGGGSGANVLTF

size: -
V: TRBV6-2/TRBV6-3
J: TRBJ2-1
D: TRBD2
length: 15
CDR3: CASSYEGIAGNEQFF

size: once
V: TRBV9
J: TRBJ2-5
D: TRBD2
length: 15
CDR3: CASSVRGARGETQYF

size: once
V: TRBV28
J: TRBJ1-2
D: -
length: 17
CDR3: CASTPRQGRSSNYGYTF

size: -
V: TRBV10-3
J: TRBJ2-1
D: TRBD2
length: 17
CDR3: CAIKSGRNKRGDNEQFF

size: -
V: TRBV28
J: TRBJ2-1
D: -
length: 12
CDR3: CASSSGDKEQFF

size: -
V: TRBV9
J: TRBJ2-7
D: TRBD1
length: 17
CDR3: CASSVGIETGSTYEQYF

size: once
V: TRBV29-1
J: TRBJ2-3
D: TRBD2
length: 15
CDR3: CSVQQAGGSTDTQYF

size: -
V: TRBV3-1/TRBV3-2
J: TRBJ2-1
D: -
length: 12
CDR3: CASSQGQNEQFF

size: -
V: TRBV12-5
J: TRBJ1-5
D: -
length: 11
CDR3: CASGLQGPQHF

size: once
V: TRBV3-1/TRBV3-2
J: TRBJ1-1
D: -
length: 14
CDR3: CASSQGARVTEAFF

size: -
V: TRBV6-5
J: TRBJ2-7
D: TRBD2
length: 15
CDR3: CASASTSGGAYEQYF

size: -
V: TRBV9
J: TRBJ2-1
D: -
length: 18
CDR3: CASSVDSTSFGTYNEQFF

size: -
V: TRBV12-3/TRBV12-4
J: TRBJ1-4
D: -
length: 13
CDR3: CASSLGTVEKLFF

size: once
V: TRBV5-1
J: TRBJ2-7
D: -
length: 14
CDR3: CASSLDRASGEQYF

size: -
V: TRBV5-6
J: TRBJ1-2
D: -
length: 14
CDR3: CASSSGLMVYGYTF

size: -
V: TRBV27
J: TRBJ2-7
D: -
length: 11
CDR3: CASPSTYEQYF

size: -
V: TRBV10-3
J: TRBJ1-5
D: -
length: 12
CDR3: CAIGRMNQPQHF

size: -
V: TRBV28
J: TRBJ2-7
D: TRBD1
length: 15
CDR3: CASRFRDRGVSEQYF

size: -
V: TRBV27
J: TRBJ2-1
D: -
length: 13
CDR3: CASSRGARGEQFF

size: -
V: TRBV24-1
J: TRBJ2-7
D: -
length: 13
CDR3: CATSDGSSYEQYF

size: -
V: TRBV19
J: TRBJ2-1
D: -
length: 15
CDR3: CASSRGRSSYNEQFF

size: -
V: TRBV7-2
J: TRBJ2-7
D: TRBD2
length: 17
CDR3: CASSLGPRGSISPQQYF

size: -
V: TRBV15
J: TRBJ2-7
D: -
length: 14
CDR3: CATSRDSGYYEQYF

size: -
V: TRBV5-8
J: TRBJ1-2
D: -
length: 11
CDR3: CASSFAGQGTF

size: -
V: TRBV6-1
J: TRBJ1-5
D: TRBD1
length: 17
CDR3: CASSGPGGKPSNQPQHF

size: -
V: TRBV18
J: TRBJ2-1
D: -
length: 13
CDR3: CASSPGGQGEQFF

size: -
V: TRBV28
J: TRBJ2-1
D: TRBD2
length: 14
CDR3: CASRRLAGYNEQFF

size: -
V: TRBV9
J: TRBJ2-2
D: TRBD1
length: 15
CDR3: CASSPGTANTGELFF

size: -
V: TRBV28
J: TRBJ1-1
D: -
length: 12
CDR3: CASSTVNTEAFF

size: -
V: TRBV30
J: TRBJ1-5
D: -
length: 13
CDR3: CAWTYSGNQPQHF

size: -
V: TRBV19
J: TRBJ1-6
D: TRBD1
length: 15
CDR3: CASSTGTVINSPLHF